A single sample gave rise to the 24 T cell receptor beta chains below, sequenced in a study of T cell responses to AZD1222 COVID-19 vaccine. Only in-frame clones appear in the TCRdb table, and some are missing; sequencing was by immunoSEQ multiplex PCR. This sample has over 150,000 clones, with roughly 91% found just once. The sample was peripheral blood, taken 28 days after the second dose of the MenACWY control vaccine. These receptors all come from an adult who received the MenACWY meningococcal vaccine as a control.

This clone showed up just once. The chain links TRBV7-2 to TRBJ2-5; 8 bases agree with TRBD2. The CDR3 length is 19 residues. CDR1 is SGHTA and CDR2 is FQGNSA in the germline V gene. The V segment lost 2 bases and the J segment 2 bases; nucleotides outside the gene matches: 16. CDR3 bases: TGTGCCAGCAGCTTAACAGGGTGGAGACGAGGCGGGGGGCAAGAGACCCAGTACTTC. Translated: CASSLTGWRRGGGQETQYF. Full variable domain (missing parts from reference TRBV7-2 and TRBJ2-5): GAGVSQSPSNKVTEKGKDVELRCDPISGHTALYWYRQSLGQGLEFLIYFQGNSAPDKSGLPSDRFSAERTGGSVSTLTIQRTQQEDSAVYLCASSLTGWRRGGGQETQYFGPGTRLLVL.

The genes are TRBV30 and TRBJ1-6; 9 nucleotides match TRBD1. The CDR3 contains 16 residues. The germline V gene has CDR1 GTSNPN and CDR2 SVGIG (reference sequence). V lost 3 bases and J lost 8; bases outside the gene matches: 11. The CDR3 bases are TGTGCCTGGAGAGACCCGGGACAGGGTGTTGATTCACCCCTCCACTTT. As protein: CAWRDPGQGVDSPLHF.

This sequence joins TRBV6-1 and TRBJ1-4; TRBD1 is a possible D gene (5 bases). CDR1 and CDR2 (germline): MNHNS, SASEGT. CDR3 size: 18 residues. V was trimmed by 4 bases and J by 0 bases, leaving 18 bases between them. The CDR3 region has the DNA TGTGCCAGCAGTGGCCTGGGACGGGGGATAGCAACTAATGAAAAACTGTTTTTT. Its translation is CASSGLGRGIATNEKLFF.

The rearrangement links TRBV6-5 to TRBJ2-1; tentative D call: TRBD1 (6 bases). CDR1 and CDR2 from the germline V gene are MNHEY and SVGAGI. The CDR3 contains 15 residues. V was trimmed by 0 bases and J by 5 bases, leaving 11 bases between them. The CDR3 nucleotides are TGTGCCAGCAGTTACTCGATCGCAGGGGACAATGAGCAGTTCTTC. Its translation: CASSYSIAGDNEQFF.

This clone was picked up one time. This CDR3 is also generated by other DNA sequences in the sample. The chain carries TRBV29-1 and TRBJ1-1; no clear D gene. Trimming pared 4 bases from V and 2 bases from J, leaving 8 bases between. The CDR3 has 12 amino acids. Germline CDR1 is SQVTM and CDR2 is ANQGSEA. The CDR3, as DNA: TGCAGCGTTGTGGTGGGCAACACTGAAGCTTTCTTT. As protein: CSVVVGNTEAFF.

This chain uses TRBV7-2 with TRBJ1-1; possible D gene TRBD1, 5 bases. With 7 bases removed from V and 4 bases from J, the gap between germline ends came to 13 bases. The CDR3 totals 13 residues. CDR1 and CDR2 (germline): SGHTA, FQGNSA. CDR3 sequence: CASIVTGGTEAFF. CDR3 nucleotides: TGTGCCAGCATAGTAACGGGGGGCACTGAAGCTTTCTTT.

The rearrangement uses TRBV4-3 and TRBJ1-2, with unresolved D. CDR1 is LGHNA and CDR2 is YSLEER in the germline V gene. Between the trimmed V and J ends, which lost 4 bases and 2 bases, there was a span of 14 bases. CDR3 size: 15 residues. The DNA for the CDR3 is TGCGCCAGCAGCCGCAACTTGGAACAGAACTATGGCTACACCTTC. It is translated as CASSRNLEQNYGYTF.

The chain carries TRBV10-3 and TRBJ1-5; D not certain. The CDR3 covers 14 residues. Germline V CDR1 and CDR2: ENHRY, SYGVKD. V gave up 3 bases and J gave up 5 bases, with 11 bases separating them. The CDR3 reads CAISDSKGYQPQHF. The DNA of the CDR3 is TGTGCCATCAGTGACAGTAAGGGCTATCAGCCCCAGCATTTT.

Regarding this clone: One junction end does not reproduce the germline sequence, and a read error may be involved. The chain links TRBV7-9 to TRBJ2-7; the match to TRBD1 covers 8 bases. The CDR3 runs 13 residues. The germline V gene encodes CDR1 SEHNR and CDR2 FQNEAQ (reference sequence). CDR3 sequence: CASRLAGGEILCF. CDR3 nucleotides: TGTGCCAGCAGGTTAGCAGGGGGCGAAATTCTGTGCTTC.

The V call is TRBV6-2 or TRBV6-3, the J call TRBJ1-3; TRBD1 might be the D (5 bases). The CDR3 has 14 residues. The germline gives CDR1 MNHEY, CDR2 SVGEGT. Trimming removed 4 bases from V and 0 bases from J, with 7 bases in between. In nucleotides, the CDR3 is TGTGCCAGCAGTTCAGGGTCCTCTGGAAACACCATATATTTT. Translating gives CASSSGSSGNTIYF.

This clone occurred once. The chain links TRBV19 to TRBJ2-5; 7 positions match TRBD2. Germline-derived CDR1 and CDR2 are LNHDA and SQIVND (reference sequence). The V segment lost 6 bases and the J segment 5 bases; nucleotides outside the gene matches: 6. The CDR3 spans 13 residues. As DNA, the CDR3 is TGTGCCAGTAGCTCTTCCGGGAGGGAGACCCAGTACTTC. As protein: CASSSSGRETQYF.

The V gene is TRBV19, the J gene TRBJ2-4; D perhaps matches TRBD1 (5 bases). This CDR3 has 15 amino acids. Trimming stripped 6 bases from V and 1 base from J, with 13 bases between. Germline loops: CDR1 LNHDA, CDR2 SQIVND (reference sequence). CDR3 sequence: CASRTSGMAKNIQYF. The CDR3 coding sequence is TGTGCCAGTAGAACCTCAGGGATGGCCAAAAACATTCAGTACTTC.

V is TRBV6-5 and J is TRBJ1-2; a weak D match, TRBD1 (6 bases). The CDR3 loop spans 15 amino acids. V gave up 2 bases and J gave up 2 bases, with 12 bases separating them. Germline V gene data show CDR1 as MNHEY and CDR2 as SVGAGI. This CDR3 is CASSYGGRLNYGYTF. The CDR3 DNA reads TGTGCCAGCAGTTACGGGGGGCGGTTGAACTATGGCTACACCTTC.

The rearrangement joins TRBV30 to TRBJ2-7; D tentatively reads TRBD1 or TRBD2 (5 bases each). Germline CDR1 reads GTSNPN; CDR2 reads SVGIG (reference sequence). Trimming pared 8 bases from V and 0 bases from J, leaving 11 bases between. There are 12 residues in the CDR3. The CDR3: CALAGSSYEQYF. The CDR3 DNA reads as TGTGCCCTAGCAGGGAGCTCCTACGAGCAGTACTTC.

The J gene is TRBJ2-3, the V gene TRBV4-1; TRBD2 is a possible D gene (5 bases). The CDR3 spans 16 residues. The germline V gene encodes CDR1 MGHRA and CDR2 YSYEKL. Trimming took off 0 bases at V and 6 bases at J, with 16 bases between the two ends. For the CDR3, the DNA is TGCGCCAGCAGCCAAGAGGGAGCGGTGAGTACGGATACGCAGTATTTT. Protein: CASSQEGAVSTDTQYF.

This clone showed up just once. The chain combines TRBV5-1 with TRBJ1-2, with D perhaps matching TRBD1 (6 bases). CDR3 length: 15 amino acids. CDR1 is SGHRS and CDR2 is YFSETQ in the germline V gene. The V and J ends lost 5 bases and 2 bases respectively, with 16 bases between them. The CDR3 sequence: CASSVEQGGNYGYTF. CDR3 nucleotide sequence: TGCGCCAGCAGTGTGGAACAGGGCGGGAACTATGGCTACACCTTC.

This chain uses TRBV7-8 with TRBJ1-3; D is unresolved. CDR1 and CDR2 from the germline V gene are SGHVS and FQNEAQ. The CDR3 has 16 residues. The germline V and J ends were trimmed by 7 bases and 0 bases, with 16 bases remaining between them. In nucleotides, the CDR3 is TGTGCCAGCACCCCCCCCGGTCTCATCTCTGGAAACACCATATATTTT. This sequence encodes CASTPPGLISGNTIYF.

The V call is TRBV20-1, the J call TRBJ2-7, with D uncertain. Germline CDR1 is DFQATT and CDR2 is SNEGSKA (reference sequence). The CDR3 covers 10 residues. V shed 6 bases and J shed 5 bases, with 8 bases lying between them. Here the CDR3 DNA reads TGCAGTGCCCTCCGGAACGAGCAGTACTTC. Its translation is CSALRNEQYF.

The gene calls are TRBV12-5 and TRBJ2-5, with D tentatively TRBD1 (7 bases). CDR3 size: 14 residues. The V end was cut by 2 bases, the J end by 5 bases, with 12 bases between. The V gene's germline CDR1 is LGHNT and CDR2 FRNRAP. The CDR3 region has the DNA TGTGCTAGTGGTTTGAGTGGAGGGGGCGAGACCCAGTACTTC. Its translation: CASGLSGGGETQYF.

This rearrangement joins TRBV5-4 to TRBJ2-2; TRBD1 aligns across 7 bases. The CDR3 runs to 17 residues. Germline V gene sequence: CDR1 SGHNT, CDR2 YYREEE (reference sequence). J gave up 7 bases and V 4 bases, and 16 bases lay outside the gene matches. This CDR3 reads CASSPLQGSSRGGELFF. In DNA form, the CDR3 reads TGTGCCAGCAGCCCCCTACAGGGGTCCTCGAGGGGCGGGGAGCTGTTTTTT.

This clone was recorded only once. The V gene is TRBV28, the J gene TRBJ1-4, with D perhaps TRBD1 (5 bases). The ends were cut back, 8 bases at V and 7 bases at J, with 20 bases in the middle. Germline V lookup: CDR1 MDHEN, CDR2 SYDVKM. This CDR3 is built from 15 residues. The CDR3 DNA is TGTGCCAGCGAGAGGGGAGCGTCGCAGGGTGAAAAACTGTTTTTT. Its translation: CASERGASQGEKLFF.

This clone was seen more than once but under ten times. The V and J genes are TRBV25-1 and TRBJ2-3, with TRBD1 as a possible D gene (5 bases). V was clipped by 2 bases and J by 0 bases, with 9 bases between them. The V gene's germline CDR1 is MGHDK and CDR2 SYGVNS. CDR3 length: 15 amino acids. The CDR3 here is CASSEGAVSTDTQYF. CDR3 nucleotide sequence: TGTGCCAGCAGTGAAGGGGCGGTTAGCACAGATACGCAGTATTTT.

The V call is TRBV5-1, the J call TRBJ2-1; 10 positions agree with TRBD2. This CDR3 spans 13 amino acids. Unmatched junction bases numbered 4, after V lost 4 bases and J lost 9 bases. Germline CDR1 reads SGHRS; CDR2 reads YFSETQ. The CDR3 protein is CASSPSGGGEQFF. The DNA for the CDR3 is TGCGCCAGCAGCCCTAGCGGGGGAGGTGAGCAGTTCTTC.

V is TRBV2 and J is TRBJ1-6; 7 positions agree with TRBD1. Germline V gene sequence: CDR1 SNHLY, CDR2 FYNNEI. This CDR3 has 14 residues. Trimming at V came to 6 bases and at J to 7 bases, leaving 6 bases not matched to a gene. The CDR3 coding sequence is TGTGCCAGCAGCTCAGGGGGTTCCAATTCACCCCTCCACTTT. Its translation is CASSSGGSNSPLHF.